Presented here are 27 T cell receptor beta chains from one specimen sequenced in a study of T cells in Graves' hyperthyroidism and ophthalmopathy. TCR beta CDR3 regions were amplified from RNA transcripts. RT-PCR in the first round (using the HTBI primer set) targeted the TCR CDR3. TCRdb redid the calling of the multiplex PCR reads with MiXCR, one entry per CDR3 protein. The sample comprises a few hundred thousand distinct CDR3 sequences, roughly 18% of which are singletons, and approximately 49% rests with the top ten. The sequenced sample was blood. The receptors were sampled from a woman between 45 and 60 years old with Graves' hyperthyroidism.

The sample holds a few counts of this clonotype. The rearrangement uses TRBV9 and TRBJ1-4; D is unclear. The CDR3 covers 15 residues. Germline assignment: CDR1 SGDLS and CDR2 YYNGEE. Trimming took off 0 bases at V and 0 bases at J, with 6 bases between the two ends. In DNA, the CDR3 is TGTGCCAGCAGCGTAGGTTTAGCAACTAATGAAAAACTGTTTTTT. It codes for CASSVGLATNEKLFF.

This clonotype was seen just once. The CDR3 sequence: CASSETGQVWSEQYF. In DNA form, the CDR3 reads TGTGCCAGCAGTGAAACTGGACAGGTCTGGAGCGAGCAGTACTTC. The chain employs TRBV2 and TRBJ2-7, with 7 bases aligning to TRBD1. Per germline, CDR1 SNHLY and CDR2 FYNNEI. The CDR3 has 15 amino acids. The trim removed 2 bases at V and 6 bases at J, leaving 10 bases unmatched.

This clonotype turned up a few times. The J gene is TRBJ1-5, the V gene TRBV7-6; D is undetermined. V was trimmed by 6 bases and J by 4 bases, leaving 4 bases between them. The CDR3 sequence is 11 residues long. Germline V gene sequence: CDR1 SGHVS, CDR2 FNYEAQ. This chain's CDR3 is CASRFNQPQHF. The CDR3 DNA reads as TGTGCCAGCAGGTTTAATCAGCCCCAGCATTTT.

This clonotype was seen only a few times. The chain uses TRBV6-1 and TRBJ1-1, with D unresolved. V was trimmed by 2 bases and J by 5 bases, leaving 12 bases between them. The CDR3 sequence is 14 residues long. In germline, CDR1 is MNHNS, CDR2 SASEGT. CDR3 in DNA: TGTGCCAGCAGTGAACTCAAAGTTCGTACTGAAGCTTTCTTT. It codes for CASSELKVRTEAFF.

This clonotype was recorded many times. This chain links TRBV27 with TRBJ2-3; 9 nucleotides match TRBD1. CDR3 size: 15 residues. V lost 4 bases and J lost 8; bases outside the gene matches: 10. The germline gives CDR1 MNHEY, CDR2 SMNVEV (reference sequence). CDR3 nucleotides: TGTGCCAGCAGTTCGGGACAGGGTTTCTTTGGTACGCAGTATTTT. Translation: CASSSGQGFFGTQYF.

Ten or more counts support this clonotype. The chain is built from TRBV6-1 and TRBJ1-5; 11 bases fit TRBD1. V lost 3 bases, J lost 4 bases, and 2 bases stayed unmatched. The CDR3 consists of 15 residues. Germline V gene sequence: CDR1 MNHNS, CDR2 SASEGT. This CDR3 reads CASSEGTGGNQPQHF. Written as DNA, the CDR3 is TGTGCCAGCAGTGAGGGGACAGGGGGAAATCAGCCCCAGCATTTT.

The genes are TRBV7-9 and TRBJ1-6, with 9 bases identical to TRBD1. Germline V gene sequence: CDR1 SEHNR, CDR2 FQNEAQ (reference sequence). The CDR3 has 14 residues. The V segment lost 5 bases and the J segment 8 bases; nucleotides outside the gene matches: 4. The CDR3 protein is CASSPWTGDSPLHF. The CDR3 DNA reads TGTGCCAGCAGCCCTTGGACAGGGGATTCACCCCTCCACTTT. Full variable domain (outside the CDR3, taken from reference TRBV7-9 and TRBJ1-6): DTGVSQNPRHKITKRGQNVTFRCDPISEHNRLYWYRQTLGQGPEFLTYFQNEAQLEKSRLLSDRFSAERPKGSFSTLEIQRTEQGDSAMYLCASSPWTGDSPLHFGNGTRLTVT.

The sample holds a few counts of this clonotype. The gene calls are TRBV4-1 and TRBJ2-7; D possibly matches TRBD1 or TRBD2 (7 bases each). Deletions cut 4 bases from V and 3 bases from J, with 22 bases between. Germline CDR1 and CDR2: MGHRA and YSYEKL. The CDR3 spans 17 residues. The CDR3 DNA follows: TGCGCCAGCAGCCTCGGAGGGGGGGGACAGCTCGACTACGAGCAGTACTTC. This sequence encodes CASSLGGGGQLDYEQYF.

The gene calls are TRBV19 and TRBJ2-3; D uncertain. Germline assignment: CDR1 LNHDA and CDR2 SQIVND (reference sequence). Trimming stripped 2 bases from V and 2 bases from J, with 8 bases between. The CDR3 loop spans 14 amino acids. This CDR3 is CASSIQESTDTQYF. The CDR3 DNA is TGTGCCAGTAGTATACAGGAGTCCACAGATACGCAGTATTTT.

This chain links TRBV6-1 with TRBJ1-1; possibly TRBD1 for D (5 bases). V was cut by 6 bases and J by 4 bases, with 18 bases left in between. CDR3 length equals 15 residues. CDR1 is MNHNS, CDR2 SASEGT, per germline. This CDR3 is CASRQPFQGITEAFF. CDR3 DNA: TGTGCCAGCAGGCAGCCTTTTCAGGGAATCACTGAAGCTTTCTTT.

This clonotype was observed a handful of times. The rearrangement joins TRBV28 to TRBJ1-2; no reliable D call. CDR1 is MDHEN, CDR2 SYDVKM, per germline. The CDR3 is 12 amino acids. V lost 2 bases to trimming and J lost 4 bases, with 5 bases between them. The CDR3, as DNA: TGTGCCAGCAGTTTAAACAGCTATGGCTACACCTTC. Amino acids: CASSLNSYGYTF.

This clonotype was seen repeatedly, ten times or more. The chain has TRBV28 and TRBJ2-7; perhaps D is TRBD1 or TRBD2 (5 bases each). The germline gives CDR1 MDHEN, CDR2 SYDVKM. The CDR3 is made up of 14 amino acids. V lost 5 bases and J lost 3, with 14 bases in between. This chain's CDR3 is CASSPPLGVYEQYF. The CDR3 DNA follows: TGTGCCAGCAGTCCCCCCTTGGGGGTCTACGAGCAGTACTTC. The full variable domain, in which reference TRBV28 and TRBJ2-7 provide the parts outside the CDR3, is DVKVTQSSRYLVKRTGEKVFLECVQDMDHENMFWYRQDPGLGLRLIYFSYDVKMKEKGDIPEGYSVSREKKERFSLILESASTNQTSMYLCASSPPLGVYEQYFGPGTRLTVT.

This rearrangement joins TRBV27 to TRBJ1-5; 12 bases fit TRBD1. Germline assignment: CDR1 MNHEY and CDR2 SMNVEV (reference sequence). Trimming took 6 bases from V and 7 from J; bases not matched to a gene: 4. This CDR3 is 14 amino acids long. CDR3 protein: CASRWGTGGQPQHF. The DNA for the CDR3 is TGTGCCAGCAGATGGGGGACAGGGGGCCAGCCCCAGCATTTT.

Only a few counts were recorded for this clonotype. The chain is built from TRBV11-2 and TRBJ2-4; perhaps TRBD1 as D (5 bases). The germline CDR1 and CDR2 sequences are SGHAT and FQNNGV. The CDR3 loop spans 16 amino acids. Trimming removed 5 bases from V and 0 bases from J, with 14 bases in between. In DNA form, the CDR3 reads TGTGCCAGCAGCCCCTGGACAAGATTAGCCAAAAACATTCAGTACTTC. This translates into CASSPWTRLAKNIQYF.

In this sample, this clonotype turned up many times. The chain is built from TRBV28 and TRBJ1-1; 10 bases map to TRBD1. Germline CDR1 reads MDHEN; CDR2 reads SYDVKM. J lost 2 bases, V lost 5 bases, and 5 bases had no gene match. The CDR3 runs to 15 residues. The CDR3 sequence is CASSSRQGANTEAFF. For the CDR3, the DNA is TGTGCCAGCAGTAGTCGACAGGGGGCAAACACTGAAGCTTTCTTT.

This clonotype was recorded many times. The rearrangement links TRBV11-2 to TRBJ2-7; D may be TRBD2 (5 bases). This CDR3 comprises 14 residues. CDR1 is SGHAT and CDR2 is FQNNGV in the germline V gene. Trimming pared 5 bases from V and 3 bases from J, leaving 14 bases between. CDR3 protein: CASSAILGLYEQYF. Written as DNA, the CDR3 is TGTGCCAGCAGCGCGATACTCGGACTCTACGAGCAGTACTTC.

With regard to this clonotype: This may arise from a read error, as a much more abundant clone is one base away. The rearrangement joins TRBV7-9 to TRBJ1-2; 7 bases are shared with TRBD1. The germline gives CDR1 SEHNR, CDR2 FQNEAQ (reference sequence). V trimming: 5 bases; J trimming: 4 bases; junction bases outside the gene matches: 4. The CDR3 loop spans 13 amino acids. DNA for the CDR3: TGTGCCAGCAGCCGGGACAGCCCCTATGGCTACACCTTC. This codes for CASSRDSPYGYTF.

The CDR3 here is CASSRGLDGYTF. The CDR3 nucleotides read TGTGCCAGCAGCCGTGGTCTCGATGGCTACACCTTC. The chain has TRBV7-8 and TRBJ1-2; the D is unclear. Germline V gene lookup returns CDR1 SGHVS and CDR2 FQNEAQ. Trimming took off 5 bases at V and 6 bases at J, with 10 bases between the two ends. The CDR3 extends over 12 amino acids.

The table lists this clonotype with many counts. The chain carries TRBV2 and TRBJ1-6, with TRBD1 identical over 10 bases. Per germline, CDR1 SNHLY and CDR2 FYNNEI. Trimming cost V 7 bases and J 10 bases; bases outside gene matches: 4. This CDR3 region has 13 residues. The CDR3 loop reads CASTGQGESPLHF. The DNA of the CDR3 is TGTGCCAGCACTGGACAGGGGGAATCACCCCTCCACTTT.

This chain uses TRBV7-2 with TRBJ2-1, with 7 nucleotides matching TRBD2. The DNA end is more similar to TRBJ2-7, so the J call may be wrong. The germline V gene encodes CDR1 SGHTA and CDR2 FQGNSA. This CDR3 has 15 residues. CDR3 DNA: TGTGCCAGCAGCTTAGGGAGCGGGAACTACAATGAGCAGTACTTC. This translates into CASSLGSGNYNEQYF.

This clonotype was picked up many times. This chain connects TRBV28 to TRBJ1-5; D call uncertain. Deletions cut 2 bases from V and 4 bases from J, with 9 bases between. CDR3 length: 14 residues. The germline gives CDR1 MDHEN, CDR2 SYDVKM. The CDR3 spells CASSLIWENQPQHF. DNA of the CDR3: TGTGCCAGCAGTTTAATCTGGGAGAATCAGCCCCAGCATTTT.

This clonotype was picked up many times. The chain links TRBV18 to TRBJ2-3; D possibly corresponds to TRBD2 (5 bases). The CDR3 spans 15 residues. V gave up 3 bases and J gave up 0 bases, with 10 bases separating them. In germline, CDR1 is KGHSH, CDR2 LQKENI. The CDR3 spells CASSPEAASTDTQYF. The CDR3, as DNA: TGTGCCAGCTCACCGGAGGCAGCTAGCACAGATACGCAGTATTTT.

In its sample, this clonotype was seen many times. The chain recombines TRBV2 with TRBJ2-3; no reliable D call. The CDR3 sequence is 14 residues long. Trimming left V 0 bases short and J 2 bases short, with 6 bases between. Germline V lookup: CDR1 SNHLY, CDR2 FYNNEI. CDR3 sequence: CASSEALSTDTQYF. The DNA for the CDR3 is TGTGCCAGCAGTGAAGCGCTCTCCACAGATACGCAGTATTTT.

Only a few counts were recorded for this clonotype. The rearrangement links TRBV10-2 to TRBJ1-5; D is perhaps TRBD1 (5 bases). There are 13 residues in the CDR3. V lost 6 bases and J 3 bases, leaving 9 bases between the germline ends. Germline V gives CDR1 WSHSY, CDR2 SAAADI. The chain's CDR3 is CASRDSTNQPQHF. For the CDR3, the DNA is TGCGCCAGCAGAGACAGTACCAATCAGCCCCAGCATTTT.

This clonotype has more than one count but fewer than ten. The CDR3 region is CASTVTGGGPGELFF. The CDR3 nucleotides read TGTGCCAGCACCGTGACAGGGGGAGGTCCCGGGGAGCTGTTTTTT. The V call is TRBV7-9, the J call TRBJ2-2, with TRBD1 matching over 9 bases. The V and J ends lost 7 bases and 6 bases, in that order; junction bases with no gene match: 9. The CDR3 loop spans 15 amino acids. CDR1 is SEHNR and CDR2 is FQNEAQ in the germline V gene (reference sequence).

This clonotype was picked up many times. The chain carries TRBV7-9 and TRBJ2-1, with 7 bases aligning to TRBD2. From germline, CDR1 is SEHNR and CDR2 FQNEAQ (reference sequence). After removal of 6 bases from V and 10 bases from J, the junction contained 9 bases not matched to a gene. The CDR3 spans 13 residues. The CDR3, as DNA: TGTGCCAGCAGGGCAGATCTAGCGGACGAGCAGTTCTTC. It translates to CASRADLADEQFF.

The V call is TRBV10-2, the J call TRBJ2-2; D is ambiguous. Trimming left V 8 bases short and J 1 base short, with 11 bases between. The CDR3 sequence is 14 residues long. CDR1 and CDR2 (germline): WSHSY, SAAADI. The CDR3 DNA is TGCGCCAGCCCGTCTCCAGGGAACACCGGGGAGCTGTTTTTT. This translates into CASPSPGNTGELFF.